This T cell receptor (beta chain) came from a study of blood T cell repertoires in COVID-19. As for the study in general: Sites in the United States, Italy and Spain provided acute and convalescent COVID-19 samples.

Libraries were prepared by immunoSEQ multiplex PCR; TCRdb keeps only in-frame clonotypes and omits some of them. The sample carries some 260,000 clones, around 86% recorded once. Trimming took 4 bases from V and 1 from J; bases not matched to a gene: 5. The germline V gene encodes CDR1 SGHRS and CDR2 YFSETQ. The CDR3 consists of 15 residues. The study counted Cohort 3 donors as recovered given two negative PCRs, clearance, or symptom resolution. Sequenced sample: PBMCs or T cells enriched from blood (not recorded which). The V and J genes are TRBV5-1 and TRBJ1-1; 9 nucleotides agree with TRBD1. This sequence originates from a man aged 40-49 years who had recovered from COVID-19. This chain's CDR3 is CASSNLQGANTEAFF. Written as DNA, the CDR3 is TGCGCCAGCAGCAATCTACAGGGGGCGAACACTGAAGCTTTCTTT. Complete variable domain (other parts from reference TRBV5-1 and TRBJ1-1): KAGVTQTPRYLIKTRGQQVTLSCSPISGHRSVSWYQQTPGQGLQFLFEYFSETQRNKGNFPGRFSGRQFSNSRSEMNVSTLELGDSALYLCASSNLQGANTEAFFGQGTRLTVV.